The clone carrying this T cell receptor beta chain appeared many times. Investigators excluded patients with uncontrolled infection, other autoimmune disease, pregnancy or lactation. Template material for amplifying TCR beta CDR3 regions consisted of RNA transcripts. A set of HTBI primers served as the primers for a first-round RT-PCR of the TCR CDR3. TCRdb re-derived calls from the multiplex PCR reads in MiXCR, one entry per CDR3 protein. The sample gives some 570,000 distinct CDR3 sequences, 17% of which show up once; approximately 18% is in the top ten. This sample is part of a study of T cells in Graves' hyperthyroidism and ophthalmopathy. The V end was cut by 3 bases, the J end by 7 bases, with 16 bases between. Germline V CDR1 and CDR2: LNHNV, YYDKDF (reference sequence). The CDR3 runs 15 residues.

The V and J genes are TRBV15 and TRBJ1-5; TRBD1 is a possible D gene (5 bases). Input material: blood. The sequence came from a woman aged 18-30 years with Graves' ophthalmopathy. The CDR3 DNA sequence: TGTGCCACCAGCAGGGGCATTGGGGGGGACCAGCCCCAGCATTTT. Translation: CATSRGIGGDQPQHF.